The rows below give T cell receptor beta chains drawn from one sample of a study of OX40 agonist ivuxolimab in advanced cancers. TCRdb keeps only in-frame clones here, not all; method: immunoSEQ multiplex PCR. The sample has some 60,000 clones; around 86% are singletons. The specimen was CD4+ or CD8+ T cells sorted from blood, collected in a trial of the OX40 agonist ivuxolimab. The receptors here all came from an adult with an advanced solid tumor such as melanoma, head and neck, liver or kidney cancer. Each CDR3 is given with its conserved first and last residue. Fields, in order: V gene, CDR3 length, clone size, D gene, J gene, CDR3 DNA, CDR3 protein. The D gene is left open where the match is weak. Not all rows give a size; the values are once, few, many and, for expanded clones, a class.

>TRBV4-1|15|few|-|TRBJ2-2
TGCGCCAGCAGCCAAGCAGTTAAGGGAACCGGGGAGCTGTTTTTT
CASSQAVKGTGELFF
>TRBV5-1|15|-|-|TRBJ2-1
TGCGCCAGCAGCTTGGTACCGGGCAGCTACAATGAGCAGTTCTTC
CASSLVPGSYNEQFF
>TRBV19|13|-|-|TRBJ2-5
TGTGCCAGTAGTTATTTTCGGGAGGAGACCCAGTACTTC
CASSYFREETQYF
>TRBV2|15|once|TRBD2|TRBJ2-2
TGTGCCAGCAGGCAGCTAGCGGGATACACCGGGGAGCTGTTTTTT
CASRQLAGYTGELFF
>TRBV5-4|13|few|-|TRBJ2-5
TGTGCCAGCAGCTTGACAACCCAAGAGACCCAGTACTTC
CASSLTTQETQYF
>TRBV7-9|19|-|TRBD2|TRBJ2-4
TGTGCCAGCACCCCACCGGGACTAGCGGGAGTTGGGGCCAAAAACATTCAGTACTTC
CASTPPGLAGVGAKNIQYF
>TRBV29-1|13|-|-|TRBJ2-7
TGCAGCGTTGCAGGCGGAGGCTCCTACGAGCAGTACTTC
CSVAGGGSYEQYF
>TRBV5-1|14|-|-|TRBJ1-1
TGCGCCAGCAGCTTGGAGCCTTCTAACACTGAAGCTTTCTTT
CASSLEPSNTEAFF
>TRBV6-5|15|-|-|TRBJ2-3
TGTGCCAGCAGTTACTCGACGGGGGGCCTTGATACGCAGTATTTT
CASSYSTGGLDTQYF
>TRBV7-8|15|-|TRBD2|TRBJ2-7
TGTGCCAGCAGTCTAGCGGGAGGTAACTTCTACGAGCAGTACTTC
CASSLAGGNFYEQYF
>TRBV27|14|-|-|TRBJ1-5
TGTGCCAGCAGCTACAGGGATAGCAATCAGCCCCAGCATTTT
CASSYRDSNQPQHF
>TRBV7-2|17|-|-|TRBJ2-5
TGTGCCAGCAGTCCCCTGAGGACGGGGGGCTCGCAAGAGACCCAGTACTTC
CASSPLRTGGSQETQYF
>TRBV29-1|12|-|TRBD1|TRBJ1-2
TGCAGCGTTGTTACAGGGGCCTATGGCTACACCTTC
CSVVTGAYGYTF
>TRBV5-6|16|-|TRBD2|TRBJ2-5
TGTGCCAGCAGCTCGGGACTAGCGGTTATCCAAGAGACCCAGTACTTC
CASSSGLAVIQETQYF
>TRBV11-2|13|-|-|TRBJ1-2
TGTGCCAGCAGCTCAACAGGGACCTATGGCTACACCTTC
CASSSTGTYGYTF
>TRBV29-1|11|-|-|TRBJ1-2
TGCAGCGTCGGGTCCGGTCAAGGCTACACCTTC
CSVGSGQGYTF
>TRBV7-5|12|-|-|TRBJ2-5
TGTGCCAGAAGCCGGGCCCAAGAGACCCAGTACTTC
CARSRAQETQYF
>TRBV7-3|12|-|-|TRBJ2-2
TGTGCCAGCAGCTTAAATGCCGGGGAGCTGTTTTTT
CASSLNAGELFF
>TRBV14|15|-|TRBD1|TRBJ2-7
TGTGCCAGCAGCCCCCTTGACAGGGGGCCCTACGAGCAGTACTTC
CASSPLDRGPYEQYF
>TRBV6-5|15|-|TRBD1|TRBJ2-3
TGTGCCAGCGGAAACCGGGACAGAGGCACAGATACGCAGTATTTT
CASGNRDRGTDTQYF
>TRBV9|14|-|-|TRBJ2-2
TGTGCCAGCAGCGTAGTTCGGGACACCGGGGAGCTGTTTTTT
CASSVVRDTGELFF
>TRBV2|17|-|-|TRBJ1-1
TGTGCCAGCAGTGATTTATCGTCAGGGAGAGGGAACACTGAAGCTTTCTTT
CASSDLSSGRGNTEAFF
>TRBV29-1|13|-|-|TRBJ1-1
TGCAGCGTTGAAGGGAATCGGGACACTGAAGCTTTCTTT
CSVEGNRDTEAFF
>TRBV10-3|15|-|TRBD1|TRBJ2-1
TGTGCCATCAGTGCGCGGACAGGGTTGGGCGATGAGCAGTTCTTC
CAISARTGLGDEQFF
>TRBV27|16|few|TRBD2|TRBJ2-6
TGTGCCAGCAGTTTATTCGGGGGGACTGGGGCCAACGTCCTGACTTTC
CASSLFGGTGANVLTF
>TRBV9|15|-|TRBD2|TRBJ2-1
TGTGCCAGCAGCATGGAGGCTAGCGGGAATAATGAGCAGTTCTTC
CASSMEASGNNEQFF